Presented here are 3 T cell receptor beta chains from one specimen sequenced in a study of molecular identifiers for immune sequencing clone quantification. In TCRdb, the PCR reads were re-called with MiXCR into one record per CDR3 protein. The sample yields about half a million distinct CDR3 sequences, over 20% seen once. The sequenced material came from naive CD8+ T cells from blood, with Jurkat cell RNA spiked in. The subset here: FACS-sorted CD8+CD4-CCR7+CD45RA+ naive T cells. The source of these receptors is a human donor in good health. Some libraries in this study had Jurkat cell RNA spiked in.

This clonotype occurred a few times. CDR3 sequence: CASSQLSDMNTEAFF. For the CDR3, the DNA is TGTGCCAGCAGCCAGCTCTCAGACATGAACACTGAAGCTTTCTTT. The V call is TRBV3-1, the J call TRBJ1-1; D is ambiguous. CDR3 length: 15 amino acids. V lost 3 bases and J lost 0, with 11 bases in between. Germline CDR1 LGHDT, CDR2 YNNKEL (reference sequence).

This clonotype was observed at least ten times. The J gene is TRBJ1-1, the V gene TRBV7-6; D gene uncertain. CDR3 length: 14 residues. Per germline, CDR1 SGHVS and CDR2 FNYEAQ. Trimming removed 5 bases from V and 4 bases from J, with 14 bases in between. The CDR3 DNA follows: TGTGCCAGCAGCCCCGAACCCCTAGGCACTGAAGCTTTCTTT. This sequence encodes CASSPEPLGTEAFF.

This chain uses TRBV6-2 or TRBV6-3 with TRBJ2-1; D could derive from TRBD1 or TRBD2 (5 bases each). This CDR3 spans 12 amino acids. The germline V gene encodes CDR1 MNHEY and CDR2 SVGEGT. The germline V and J ends were trimmed by 2 bases and 10 bases, with 9 bases remaining between them. The CDR3 spells CASSYGGSEQFF. CDR3 bases: TGTGCCAGCAGTTACGGGGGTTCAGAGCAGTTCTTC.